The 32 T cell receptor beta chains below were found in one sample sequenced in a study of early T cells in non-severe SARS-CoV-2 infection. A single record per CDR3 protein comes from TCRdb applying MiXCR to the 5' RACE reads. The data hold tens of thousands of distinct CDR3 sequences, with approximately 6.1% observed a single time. The sequenced sample was whole blood. Every receptor here comes from an adult who was a healthcare worker with PCR-confirmed SARS-CoV-2 infection or an uninfected control (not recorded which).

CDR3 in DNA: TGTGCCAGCAGTCCTGCGAGGGGGCCCGGGGAGCTGTTTTTT. Residues: CASSPARGPGELFF. The chain joins TRBV6-5 to TRBJ2-2; the match to TRBD1 covers 7 bases. The CDR3 has 14 amino acids. V dropped 5 bases and J dropped 6; count of bases not matched to a gene: 6. Germline-derived CDR1 and CDR2 are MNHEY and SVGAGI.

This CDR3 reads CASSYSGQGVYEQYF. CDR3 coding DNA: TGTGCCAGCAGTTACTCAGGACAGGGAGTATACGAGCAGTACTTC. V is TRBV6-5 and J is TRBJ2-7; TRBD1 agrees at 8 bases. Trimming at V came to 0 bases and at J to 4 bases, leaving 5 bases not matched to a gene. CDR1 is MNHEY and CDR2 is SVGAGI in the germline V gene. The CDR3 covers 15 residues.

Ten or more counts support this clonotype. The chain uses TRBV28 and TRBJ2-3; 13 bases align to TRBD2. The CDR3 is 20 amino acids. Per germline, CDR1 MDHEN and CDR2 SYDVKM. V gave up 2 bases and J gave up 0 bases; unmatched junction bases: 11. The DNA of the CDR3 is TGTGCCAGCAGTTTACCCTTCGGGACTAGCGGGATACGTAGCACAGATACGCAGTATTTT. Protein: CASSLPFGTSGIRSTDTQYF.

This clonotype was counted only a few times. This chain joins TRBV20-1 and TRBJ2-1; no clear D. V was clipped by 6 bases and J by 10 bases, with 10 bases between them. CDR3 length: 10 amino acids. The germline CDR1 and CDR2 sequences are DFQATT and SNEGSKA (reference sequence). CDR3 residues: CSAEWPEQFF. CDR3 nucleotide sequence: TGCAGTGCGGAATGGCCCGAGCAGTTCTTC.

This clonotype was seen many times. The chain carries TRBV28 and TRBJ2-1; D might be TRBD2 (6 bases). This CDR3 is built from 15 residues. V lost 3 bases and J lost 10, with 19 bases in between. Germline CDR1 is MDHEN and CDR2 is SYDVKM. CDR3 bases: TGTGCCAGCAGTTTTGGACTACCTTCAGGTGTAGAGCAGTTCTTC. Its translation: CASSFGLPSGVEQFF.

This clonotype was detected only a few times. The chain combines TRBV14 with TRBJ2-1, with a possible D match to TRBD2 (5 bases). This CDR3 comprises 16 residues. The germline V and J ends were trimmed by 0 bases and 4 bases, with 13 bases remaining between them. Germline CDR1 reads SGHDN; CDR2 reads FVKESK. CDR3 sequence reads: CASSQERLLRYNEQFF. The CDR3 DNA reads as TGTGCCAGCAGCCAAGAAAGACTACTGAGATACAATGAGCAGTTCTTC.

This clonotype showed up many times. J is TRBJ2-5 and V is TRBV11-2; weak D call: TRBD2 (6 bases). V was pared by 3 bases and J by 5 bases, with 16 bases between. The CDR3 is made up of 15 amino acids. Looked up from germline, CDR1 is SGHAT and CDR2 is FQNNGV. CDR3 residues: CASSFPWREWETQYF. DNA of the CDR3: TGTGCCAGCAGCTTCCCTTGGAGGGAGTGGGAGACCCAGTACTTC.

The chain is built from TRBV20-1 and TRBJ1-1; D is undetermined. The germline V and J ends were trimmed by 2 bases and 0 bases, with 13 bases remaining between them. This CDR3 comprises 15 residues. Germline values: CDR1 DFQATT, CDR2 SNEGSKA (reference sequence). In nucleotides, the CDR3 is TGCAGTGCTAGAAGTAGGGCACGCATGAACACTGAAGCTTTCTTT. Protein: CSARSRARMNTEAFF.

This clonotype occurred many times. The V gene is TRBV25-1, the J gene TRBJ2-1; 7 bases align to TRBD1. Germline lookup yields CDR1 MGHDK and CDR2 SYGVNS. The CDR3 extends over 12 amino acids. V dropped 5 bases and J dropped 7; count of bases not matched to a gene: 2. CDR3 DNA: TGTGCCAGCAGTACAGGGGTGAATGAGCAGTTCTTC. This encodes CASSTGVNEQFF.

This clonotype was seen a few times. The V gene is TRBV18, the J gene TRBJ1-2, with 10 nucleotides matching TRBD1. This CDR3 contains 16 residues. Trimming at V came to 3 bases and at J to 4 bases, leaving 8 bases not matched to a gene. Germline V lookup: CDR1 KGHSH, CDR2 LQKENI. CDR3 nucleotides: TGTGCCAGCTCACCTACGGGACAGGGGATGCGCTATGGCTACACCTTC. Its protein product is CASSPTGQGMRYGYTF.

This clonotype was recorded at least ten times. The chain joins TRBV20-1 to TRBJ1-5; D unresolved. CDR1 and CDR2 (germline): DFQATT, SNEGSKA (reference sequence). This CDR3 comprises 15 residues. V was shortened by 0 bases and J by 4 bases, with 13 bases between the two germline ends. The CDR3 loop reads CSARDLEQSNQPQHF. CDR3 DNA sequence: TGCAGTGCTAGAGATCTGGAGCAGTCGAATCAGCCCCAGCATTTT.

This clonotype was counted at least ten times. This chain joins TRBV20-1 and TRBJ1-6; D may be TRBD1 (6 bases). The CDR3 runs to 14 residues. Germline CDR1 is DFQATT and CDR2 is SNEGSKA (reference sequence). V dropped 6 bases and J dropped 5 bases, with 14 bases sitting between them. CDR3 sequence: CSAIRGSDNSPLHF. CDR3 sequence (DNA): TGCAGTGCGATCAGGGGTTCGGATAATTCACCCCTCCACTTT.

The gene calls are TRBV12-3 or TRBV12-4 and TRBJ2-3, with a weak D call TRBD1 (5 bases). Deletions cut 3 bases from V and 5 bases from J, with 9 bases between. CDR3 length: 13 residues. The DNA for the CDR3 is TGTGCCAGCAGTTTGGATAGGGGAGATACGCAGTATTTT. Amino acids: CASSLDRGDTQYF.

Ten or more counts support this clonotype. This rearrangement joins TRBV5-1 to TRBJ1-6; D uncertain. V was clipped by 4 bases and J by 7 bases, with 21 bases between them. This CDR3 has 17 amino acids. Germline V gene data show CDR1 as SGHRS and CDR2 as YFSETQ. CDR3 nucleotides: TGCGCCAGCAGCCCGTTCGAAGTCCGGACCGTGAATTCACCCCTCCACTTT. This sequence encodes CASSPFEVRTVNSPLHF.

J is TRBJ1-5 and V is TRBV19; unclear D gene. CDR1 and CDR2 (germline): LNHDA, SQIVND (reference sequence). V shed 10 bases and J shed 5 bases, with 15 bases lying between them. This CDR3 is 13 amino acids long. In nucleotides, the CDR3 is TGTGCCACCTCGGGCCTGCGGGATCAGCCCCAGCATTTT. Amino acid sequence: CATSGLRDQPQHF.

CDR3 amino acids: CSANGQGRYEQYF. CDR3 sequence (DNA): TGCAGCGCGAACGGACAGGGGAGGTATGAGCAGTACTTC. The chain links TRBV29-1 to TRBJ2-7, with TRBD1 identical over 9 bases. From germline, CDR1 is SQVTM and CDR2 ANQGSEA. The CDR3 contains 13 residues. Unmatched junction bases numbered 11, after V lost 7 bases and J lost 7 bases.

This clonotype appeared a few times. The CDR3 DNA reads as TGTGCCAGCAGTTACAATCCCCAAGATACGCAGTATTTT. Its translation: CASSYNPQDTQYF. This chain links TRBV6-5 with TRBJ2-3; D is ambiguous. V lost 2 bases to trimming and J lost 5 bases, with 8 bases between them. The CDR3 is 13 residues long. Germline loops: CDR1 MNHEY, CDR2 SVGAGI.

This clonotype was detected many times. The V and J genes are TRBV12-3 or TRBV12-4 and TRBJ2-1, with 8 bases lining up with TRBD2. The length of the CDR3 is 13 residues. V shed 9 bases and J 2 bases; nucleotides not matched to a gene: 3. The CDR3 loop reads CARAGDPYNEQFF. The CDR3 DNA follows: TGTGCCAGAGCGGGAGACCCCTACAATGAGCAGTTCTTC.

This clonotype appeared a few times. The J gene is TRBJ2-7, the V gene TRBV11-3; TRBD1 aligns across 8 bases. Germline V lookup: CDR1 SGHNT, CDR2 YENEEA. This CDR3 has 14 residues. V lost 4 bases to trimming and J lost 2 bases; unmatched junction nucleotides: 4. CDR3: CASSSGTGTYEQYF. In DNA form, the CDR3 reads TGTGCCAGCAGCTCCGGGACAGGAACCTACGAGCAGTACTTC.

This clonotype has ten or more counts. The chain uses TRBV21-1 and TRBJ2-7; the table names TRBD1, a call not compared with the DNA. TRBV21-1 is a listed pseudogene. The CDR3 is made up of 15 amino acids. The CDR3 sequence: CASSKSQGTSYEQYF. As DNA, the CDR3 is TGTGCCAGCAGCAAAAGCCAGGGGACATCCTACGAGCAGTACTTC.

This chain joins TRBV27 and TRBJ2-1; 11 bases agree with TRBD2. This CDR3 region has 17 residues. Germline values: CDR1 MNHEY, CDR2 SMNVEV (reference sequence). Trimming removed 5 bases from V and 5 bases from J; junction bases left unmatched: 11. The CDR3 DNA sequence: TGTGCCAGCAGTCACTGGCTAGCGGGAGGACTAGACAATGAGCAGTTCTTC. This codes for CASSHWLAGGLDNEQFF.

This clonotype is medium-sized in the sample. CDR3 loop: CAWSATPMGNYGYTF. CDR3 DNA: TGTGCCTGGAGTGCCACCCCGATGGGTAACTATGGCTACACCTTC. The chain recombines TRBV30 with TRBJ1-2; D gene uncertain. Germline V lookup: CDR1 GTSNPN, CDR2 SVGIG (reference sequence). The CDR3 runs 15 residues. Trimming left V 1 base short and J 1 base short, with 13 bases between.

This clonotype has ten or more counts. This chain uses TRBV20-1 with TRBJ2-3; D is unclear. This CDR3 has 12 residues. Between the trimmed V and J ends, which lost 3 bases and 3 bases, there was a span of 7 bases. From germline, CDR1 is DFQATT and CDR2 SNEGSKA (reference sequence). The CDR3 here is CSASLPTDTQYF. The CDR3 DNA reads as TGCAGTGCTAGTCTACCGACAGATACGCAGTATTTT.

This clonotype was seen at least ten times. The chain employs TRBV5-5 and TRBJ2-4; 9 positions match TRBD1. V dropped 2 bases and J dropped 3; count of bases not matched to a gene: 3. The CDR3 is made up of 15 amino acids. Germline CDR1 reads SGHKS; CDR2 reads YYEKEE (reference sequence). The CDR3 protein is CASSFGTGFKNIQYF. In DNA form, the CDR3 reads TGTGCCAGCAGCTTTGGGACAGGGTTCAAAAACATTCAGTACTTC.

This clonotype occurred many times. The rearrangement joins TRBV20-1 to TRBJ2-3; possible D gene TRBD2, 5 bases. The CDR3 runs 13 residues. Germline assignment: CDR1 DFQATT and CDR2 SNEGSKA (reference sequence). Trimming stripped 4 bases from V and 2 bases from J, with 10 bases between. CDR3 DNA sequence: TGCAGTGCTATAGCGAGCTCCACAGATACGCAGTATTTT. This translates into CSAIASSTDTQYF.

This clonotype was counted ten times or more. V gene TRBV6-6 combines with J gene TRBJ1-1, with 11 bases identical to TRBD1. The CDR3 runs 17 residues. After removal of 7 bases from V and 3 bases from J, the junction contained 13 bases not matched to a gene. Germline CDR1 reads MNHNY; CDR2 reads SVGAGI (reference sequence). CDR3 DNA: TGTGCCAGCAATGCCGGGACAGGGGGTCCCTACTACACTGAAGCTTTCTTT. Its protein is CASNAGTGGPYYTEAFF.

This clonotype was picked up many times. This chain joins TRBV6-1 and TRBJ2-1; D is uncertain. Trimming took 1 base from V and 8 from J, leaving 3 bases between them. The CDR3 is 11 amino acids. Per the germline V gene, CDR1 is MNHNS and CDR2 is SASEGT. The CDR3 sequence is CASSEGHEQFF. For the CDR3, the DNA is TGTGCCAGCAGTGAAGGCCATGAGCAGTTCTTC.

As for this clonotype: Since a much larger clone is just one base distant, this may be a read error. The chain couples TRBV2 to TRBJ2-7; the match to TRBD2 covers 7 bases. This CDR3 has 14 amino acids. The germline gives CDR1 SNHLY, CDR2 FYNNEI. In DNA form, the CDR3 reads TGTGTCAGCAGTGAAGTCTCTGTGGTGGGAGGGGTATACTTC. It yields the protein CVSSEVSVVGGVYF.

The chain carries TRBV4-1 and TRBJ1-2; a possible D gene is TRBD1 (5 bases). CDR1 MGHRA and CDR2 YSYEKL come from the germline V gene. Trimming cost V 1 base and J 1 base, with 10 bases left between them. The CDR3 is 15 amino acids. As DNA, the CDR3 is TGCGCCAGCAGCCAAGGGTACGGGGGTAACTATGGCTACACCTTC. As protein: CASSQGYGGNYGYTF.

Remarks on this clonotype: This may arise from a read error, as a much more abundant clone is one base away. The V gene is TRBV7-3, the J gene TRBJ2-5; D is ambiguous. Trimming removed 4 bases from V and 3 bases from J, with 24 bases in between. CDR1 SGHTA and CDR2 FQGTGA come from the germline V gene. CDR3 length: 18 amino acids. The CDR3 region is CASSSTPLLPLSEETQYF. The CDR3 DNA sequence: TGTGCCAGCAGCTCGACGCCTTTACTCCCACTCTCGGAAGAGACCCAGTACTTC.

The rearrangement joins TRBV10-2 to TRBJ1-1, with D tentatively TRBD1 (5 bases). Germline V gene lookup returns CDR1 WSHSY and CDR2 SAAADI. The CDR3 is made up of 14 amino acids. Trimming removed 4 bases at V and 4 bases at J, with 13 bases between. This CDR3 is CASSVGHPSTEAFF. The CDR3 nucleotides are TGCGCCAGCAGTGTCGGACACCCATCCACTGAAGCTTTCTTT.

There are many counts of this clonotype. V gene TRBV6-6 combines with J gene TRBJ2-7; D ambiguous. The V and J ends lost 5 bases and 2 bases respectively, with 19 bases between them. Looked up from germline, CDR1 is MNHNY and CDR2 is SVGAGI (reference sequence). CDR3 length: 16 amino acids. CDR3 in DNA: TGTGCCAGCAGTCAGGTTGTAAGACTGATCCCCTACGAGCAGTACTTC. It is translated as CASSQVVRLIPYEQYF.